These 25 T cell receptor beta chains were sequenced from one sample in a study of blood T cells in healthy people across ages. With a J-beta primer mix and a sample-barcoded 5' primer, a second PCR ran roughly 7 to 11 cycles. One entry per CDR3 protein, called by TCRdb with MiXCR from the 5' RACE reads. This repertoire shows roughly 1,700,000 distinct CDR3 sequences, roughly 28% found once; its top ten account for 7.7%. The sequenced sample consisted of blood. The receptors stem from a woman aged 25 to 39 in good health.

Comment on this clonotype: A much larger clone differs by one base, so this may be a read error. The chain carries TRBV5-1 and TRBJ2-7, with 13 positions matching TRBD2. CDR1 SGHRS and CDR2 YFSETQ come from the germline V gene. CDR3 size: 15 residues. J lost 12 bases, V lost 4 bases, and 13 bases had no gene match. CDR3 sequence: CASSPGLAGPETLYF. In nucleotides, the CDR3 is TGCGCCAGCAGCCCGGGACTAGCGGGGCCAGAGACCCTGTACTTC.

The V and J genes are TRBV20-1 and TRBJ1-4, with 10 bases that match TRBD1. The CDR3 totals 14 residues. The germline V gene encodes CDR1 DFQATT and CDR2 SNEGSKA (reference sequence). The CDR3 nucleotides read TGCAGCAGCCGACCCGGGACAGGGGCTCTAAGGCTGTTTTTT. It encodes CSSRPGTGALRLFF.

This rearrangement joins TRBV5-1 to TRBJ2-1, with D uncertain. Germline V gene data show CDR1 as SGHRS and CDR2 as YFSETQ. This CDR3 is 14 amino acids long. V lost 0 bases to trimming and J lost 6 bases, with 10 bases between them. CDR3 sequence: CASSLAPQVNEQFF. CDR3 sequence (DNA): TGCGCCAGCAGCTTGGCCCCCCAGGTCAATGAGCAGTTCTTC.

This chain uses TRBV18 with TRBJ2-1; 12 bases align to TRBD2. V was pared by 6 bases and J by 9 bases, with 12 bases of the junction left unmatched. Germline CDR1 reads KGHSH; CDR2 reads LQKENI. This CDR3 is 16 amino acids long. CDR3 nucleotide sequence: TGTGCCAGCTCCCCAACACTAGCGGGAGGTTCCCCTGAGCAGTTCTTC. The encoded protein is CASSPTLAGGSPEQFF.

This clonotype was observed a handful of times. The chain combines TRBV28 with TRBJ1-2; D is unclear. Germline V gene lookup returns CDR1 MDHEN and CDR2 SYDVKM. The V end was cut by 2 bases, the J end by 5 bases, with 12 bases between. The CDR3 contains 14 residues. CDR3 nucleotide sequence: TGTGCCAGCAGTTTACTCGCACGTACTTATGGCTACACCTTC. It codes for CASSLLARTYGYTF.

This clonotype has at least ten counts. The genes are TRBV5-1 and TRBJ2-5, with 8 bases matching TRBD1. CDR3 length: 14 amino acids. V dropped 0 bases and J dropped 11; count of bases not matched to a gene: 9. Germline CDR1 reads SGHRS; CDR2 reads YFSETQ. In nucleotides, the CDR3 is TGCGCCAGCAGCTTGGGTCAGGGGGCAGTGGAGCAGTACTTC. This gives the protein CASSLGQGAVEQYF.

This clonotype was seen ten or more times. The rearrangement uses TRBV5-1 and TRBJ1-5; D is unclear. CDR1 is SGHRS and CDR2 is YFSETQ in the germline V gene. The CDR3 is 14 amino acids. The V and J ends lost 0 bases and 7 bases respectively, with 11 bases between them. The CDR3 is CASSLGGGEQPQHF. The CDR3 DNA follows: TGCGCCAGCAGCTTGGGTGGTGGGGAACAGCCCCAGCATTTT.

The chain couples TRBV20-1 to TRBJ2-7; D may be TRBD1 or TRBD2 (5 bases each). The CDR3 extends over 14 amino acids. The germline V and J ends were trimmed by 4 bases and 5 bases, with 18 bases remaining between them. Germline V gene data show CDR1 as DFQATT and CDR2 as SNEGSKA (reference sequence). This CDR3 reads CSATSGTVTDEQYF. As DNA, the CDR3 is TGCAGTGCTACCTCCGGGACCGTGACGGACGAGCAGTACTTC.

The CDR3 DNA follows: TGTGCCTGGAGTGTAAAAAACCTAAATCCCAGCTACACCTTC. The encoded protein is CAWSVKNLNPSYTF. This chain joins TRBV30 and TRBJ1-2; unclear D gene. The length of the CDR3 is 14 residues. Per germline, CDR1 GTSNPN and CDR2 SVGIG (reference sequence). V was shortened by 0 bases and J by 9 bases, with 17 bases between the two germline ends.

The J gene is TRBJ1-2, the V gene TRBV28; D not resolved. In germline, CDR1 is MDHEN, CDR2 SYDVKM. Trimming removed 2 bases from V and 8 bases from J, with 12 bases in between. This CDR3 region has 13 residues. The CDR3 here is CASSLRVVDGYTF. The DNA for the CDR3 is TGTGCCAGCAGTTTAAGGGTGGTGGACGGCTACACCTTC.

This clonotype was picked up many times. The chain's CDR3 is CASSLRATGDGYTF. CDR3 coding DNA: TGCGCCAGCAGCTTGAGGGCGACAGGGGATGGCTACACCTTC. This chain uses TRBV5-1 with TRBJ1-2; 8 nucleotides line up with TRBD1. Germline V CDR1 and CDR2: SGHRS, YFSETQ. V was clipped by 1 base and J by 6 bases; unmatched bases: 5. This CDR3 spans 14 amino acids.

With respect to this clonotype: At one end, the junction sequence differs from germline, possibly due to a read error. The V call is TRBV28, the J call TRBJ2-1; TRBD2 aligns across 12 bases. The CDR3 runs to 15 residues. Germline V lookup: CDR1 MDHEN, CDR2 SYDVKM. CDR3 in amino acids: CAGSPASGGAGEQFF. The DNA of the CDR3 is TGTGCCGGCAGCCCTGCTAGCGGGGGGGCCGGGGAGCAGTTCTTC.

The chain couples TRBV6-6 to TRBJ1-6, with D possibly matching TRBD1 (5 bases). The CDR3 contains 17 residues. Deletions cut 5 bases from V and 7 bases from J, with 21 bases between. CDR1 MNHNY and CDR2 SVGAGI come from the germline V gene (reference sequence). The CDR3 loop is CASSPPRAGLSNSPLHF. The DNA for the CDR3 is TGTGCCAGCAGTCCGCCTAGGGCAGGGTTGAGCAATTCACCCCTCCACTTT.

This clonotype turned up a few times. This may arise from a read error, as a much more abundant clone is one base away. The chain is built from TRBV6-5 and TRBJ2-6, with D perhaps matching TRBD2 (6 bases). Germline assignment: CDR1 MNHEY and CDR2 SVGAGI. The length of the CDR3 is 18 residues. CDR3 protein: CASSYLAGTQAGANVRTF. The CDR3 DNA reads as TGTGCCAGCAGTTACCTCGCGGGAACCCAGGCTGGGGCCAACGTCCGGACTTTC.

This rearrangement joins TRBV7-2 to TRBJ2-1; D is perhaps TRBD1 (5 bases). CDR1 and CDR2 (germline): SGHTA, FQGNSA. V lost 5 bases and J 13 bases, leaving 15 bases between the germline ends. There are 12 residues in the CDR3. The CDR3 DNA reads TGTGCCAGCAGCATTCTGGGTCAGGGCCAGTTCTTC. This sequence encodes CASSILGQGQFF.

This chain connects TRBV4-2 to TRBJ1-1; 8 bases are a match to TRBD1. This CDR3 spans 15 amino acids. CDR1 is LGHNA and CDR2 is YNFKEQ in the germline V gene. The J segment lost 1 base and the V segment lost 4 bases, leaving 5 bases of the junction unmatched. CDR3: CASSPVDRENTEAFF. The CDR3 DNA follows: TGTGCCAGCAGCCCTGTGGACAGGGAGAACACTGAAGCTTTCTTT.

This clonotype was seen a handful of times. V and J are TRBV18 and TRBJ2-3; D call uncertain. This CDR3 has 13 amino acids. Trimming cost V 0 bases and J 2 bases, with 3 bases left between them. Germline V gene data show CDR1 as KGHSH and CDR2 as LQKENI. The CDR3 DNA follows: TGTGCCAGCTCACCACCTGTCACAGATACGCAGTATTTT. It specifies CASSPPVTDTQYF.

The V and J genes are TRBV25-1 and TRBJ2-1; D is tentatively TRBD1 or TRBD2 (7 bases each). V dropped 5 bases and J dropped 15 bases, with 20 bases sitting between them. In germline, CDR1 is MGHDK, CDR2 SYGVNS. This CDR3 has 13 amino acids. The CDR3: CASSYRQGGRPFF. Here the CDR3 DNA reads TGTGCCAGCAGTTACCGACAGGGAGGGCGCCCGTTCTTC.

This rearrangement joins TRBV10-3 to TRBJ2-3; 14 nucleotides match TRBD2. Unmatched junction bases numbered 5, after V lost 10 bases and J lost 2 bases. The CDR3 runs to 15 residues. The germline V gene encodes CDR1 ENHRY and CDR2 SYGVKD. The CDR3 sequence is CASRLAGGPTDTQYF. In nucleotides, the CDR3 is TGTGCCAGCCGACTAGCGGGAGGGCCCACAGATACGCAGTATTTT.

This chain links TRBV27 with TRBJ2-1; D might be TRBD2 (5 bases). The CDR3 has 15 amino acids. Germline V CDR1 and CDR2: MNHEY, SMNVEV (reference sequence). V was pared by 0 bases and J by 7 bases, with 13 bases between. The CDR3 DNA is TGTGCCAGCAGTTTATCGATCGTCCCGGGGAATGAGCAGTTCTTC. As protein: CASSLSIVPGNEQFF.

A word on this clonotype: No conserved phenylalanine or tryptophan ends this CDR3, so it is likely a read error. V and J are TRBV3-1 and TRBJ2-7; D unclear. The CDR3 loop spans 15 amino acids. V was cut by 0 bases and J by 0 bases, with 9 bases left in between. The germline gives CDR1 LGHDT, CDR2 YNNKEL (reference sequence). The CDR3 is CASSQEGMSSYEQYL. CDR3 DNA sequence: TGTGCCAGCAGCCAAGAAGGGATGAGCTCCTACGAGCAGTACTTA.

The CDR3 DNA reads TGCAGTGCTAGAGATTCTATGGTCTCGGAGCTGTTTTTT. This translates into CSARDSMVSELFF. The J gene is TRBJ2-2, the V gene TRBV20-1; D unclear. Trimming took off 0 bases at V and 10 bases at J, with 12 bases between the two ends. This CDR3 has 13 residues. CDR1 and CDR2 (germline): DFQATT, SNEGSKA (reference sequence).

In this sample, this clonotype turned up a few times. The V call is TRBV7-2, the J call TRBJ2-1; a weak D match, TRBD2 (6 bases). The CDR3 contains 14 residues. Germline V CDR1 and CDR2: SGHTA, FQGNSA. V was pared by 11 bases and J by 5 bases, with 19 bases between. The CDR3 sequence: CASSGGLTNNEQFF. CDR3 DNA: TGTGCCTCATCCGGGGGATTGACGAACAATGAGCAGTTCTTC.

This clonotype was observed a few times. The CDR3, as DNA: TGTGCTAGTGGTTTGGGTATAGGCGGAGGAGGCCACGAGCAGTACTTC. This translates into CASGLGIGGGGHEQYF. J is TRBJ2-7 and V is TRBV12-5; D may be TRBD2 (5 bases). The CDR3 loop spans 16 amino acids. V lost 1 base and J 5 bases, leaving 18 bases between the germline ends. The germline V gene encodes CDR1 LGHNT and CDR2 FRNRAP.

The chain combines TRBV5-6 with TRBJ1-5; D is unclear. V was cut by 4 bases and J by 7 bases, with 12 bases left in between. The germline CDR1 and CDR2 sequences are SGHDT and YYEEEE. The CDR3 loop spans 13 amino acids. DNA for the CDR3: TGTGCCAGCAGCCCGAGAGCCTCGCAGCCCCAGCATTTT. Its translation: CASSPRASQPQHF.